This T cell receptor beta chain was recorded in a study of shared clonotypes between healthy human individuals (dated by TCRdb to 2018 to 2020). About the study as a whole: The cohort comprised a couple of women and a few men aged 18 to 49 years. To increase sequencing depth and limit assay-specific biases, different laboratories used diverse techniques to prepare libraries and sequence TCR repertoires. Per donor, three plates each were used for CD4 naive and CD4 memory, two for CD8 naive, and one for CD8 memory. To estimate repertoire size and how much clonotype sharing occurs between individuals, the study deeply sequenced the blood TCR repertoires of five healthy adults. Per donor, leukapheresis produced somewhere between about 0.9 and 10 billion PBMCs.

For the CD8 naive samples, CD45RO-negative cells were positively selected for CCR7, yielding a CD45RA+CCR7+ population from which TemRA cells were excluded. Healthy HIV-negative adults with no recently reported acute infections or vaccinations were included as donors. Every donor was a Caucasian adult residing in Nashville, Tennessee, USA. After blood collection by leukapheresis, PBMCs were isolated using Ficoll-Histopaque density gradient centrifugation and then cryopreserved in the vapor phase of liquid nitrogen. Analytical flow cytometry was used to check the purity and quantity of each magnetically sorted T cell population. From each sorted fraction, genomic DNA was isolated and quantified by UV absorbance on a Nanodrop 2000c. A note on this clone: Its binding antigen is unknown. Per-nucleotide qualities are absent, and no much larger clonotype sits a single base away.

Study-level results and caveats: Rarefaction of sorted-subset datasets indicated incomplete sequencing despite the large sequencing depth. Because the study included a small number of donors, the genetic and exposure-history diversity represented was limited. Clonotypes shared by all four sorted-subset donors showed higher generation probabilities than non-shared clonotypes. Sampling was restricted to blood, and TCR repertoires in tissue are likely to differ from TCR repertoires in blood. Estimated clonotype richness was generally larger for naive than for memory subsets. Sharing across four donors was observed for approximately 5% of naive CD4, under 4% of naive CD8, 2% to 2.5% of memory CD4, and about 0.38% of memory CD8 clonotypes. Based on pairwise subsampling, the degree of clonotype sharing among donors was expected to be affected by sequencing depth.

Trimming removed 6 bases from V and 3 bases from J, leaving 17 bases between the germline ends. The CDR3 goes from the cysteine to the phenylalanine over 15 residues. The CDR3 DNA has 45 bases and is translated from base 1. The germline V gene supplies CDR1 SGDLS and CDR2 YYNGEE. TCR CDR3 regions were amplified from genomic DNA by multiplex PCR using the deep immunoSEQ assay. For each cell subset, the extracted genomic DNA was distributed evenly across all wells of several immunoSEQ 96-well plates, and each plate served as one replicate. Each replicate PCR for sorted subsets received approximately 220 ng genomic DNA, equal to about 30,000 T cell genomes. The purified libraries were quantified using a Qubit 3.0 fluorometer, sized with a Bioanalyzer 2100, and then quantified again using the KAPA Library Quantification kit. Each immunoSEQ 96-well plate was sequenced on its own single-read 150-cycle Illumina NextSeq 550 flow cell. In the source study's methods: Because only junctional sequences without quality scores were contained in the immunoSEQ output, filtering matching that applied to full-length reads could not be performed. To assign V/J genes and CDR3, sequences were annotated against IMGT germline references using PyIR, a Python wrapper for IgBLAST v1.9. Reads were filtered out if the reads had weak V/J assignments (E-value above 1e-6), no CDR3, stop codons, out-of-frame junctions, or ambiguous translated residues. V3J clonotypes were defined as sequences sharing an identical inferred V gene, J gene, and CDR3 amino acid sequence. The percentage overlap between two repertoires was calculated by dividing the number of shared unique clonotypes by the size of the smaller repertoire. Richness of each repertoire was evaluated using RTK rarefaction, the Chao1 estimator, and Recon v2.1 estimates of unobserved clonotypes. Generation probabilities for all TCRbeta clonotypes obtained by the gDNA method from a handful of donors were computed using OLGA. The table comes from immuneACCESS by way of TCRdb, which keeps in-frame sequences with V and J called. Part of the clones is missing from these tables; in studies checked, under half for an unresolved V gene and the rest for unknown reasons. For V, J and clone size, that table is used; D and trimming come from the DNA. Recorded for this sample are about 580,000 clones; about 98% of them occurred a single time. In total, the top ten clones hold approximately 0.33% of the sample.

The rearrangement combines TRBV9 with TRBJ2-3; there is no confident call for the D gene. Sequencing was carried out using naive CD8+ T cells sorted from blood. Read against the paper, the sample's cell subset or site label means: CD45RA+CCR7+. The origin of this receptor is a man aged 25-45 years in good health. CDR3 region: CASKANTASTDTQYF. The DNA reads TGTGCCAGCAAGGCCAACACGGCTAGTACAGATACGCAGTATTTT.